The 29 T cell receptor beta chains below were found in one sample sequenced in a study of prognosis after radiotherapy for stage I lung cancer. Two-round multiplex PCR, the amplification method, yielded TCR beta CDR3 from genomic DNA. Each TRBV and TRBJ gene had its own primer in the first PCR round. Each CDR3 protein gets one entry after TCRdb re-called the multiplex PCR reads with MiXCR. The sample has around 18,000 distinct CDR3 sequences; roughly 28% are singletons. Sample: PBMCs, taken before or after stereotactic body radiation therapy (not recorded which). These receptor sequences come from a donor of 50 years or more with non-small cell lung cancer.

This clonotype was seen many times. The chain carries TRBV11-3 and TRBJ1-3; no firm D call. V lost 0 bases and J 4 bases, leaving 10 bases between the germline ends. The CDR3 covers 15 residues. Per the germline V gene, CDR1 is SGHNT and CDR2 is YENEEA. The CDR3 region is CASSLDAVDGNTIYF. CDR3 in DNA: TGTGCCAGCAGCTTAGATGCAGTGGACGGAAACACCATATATTTT.

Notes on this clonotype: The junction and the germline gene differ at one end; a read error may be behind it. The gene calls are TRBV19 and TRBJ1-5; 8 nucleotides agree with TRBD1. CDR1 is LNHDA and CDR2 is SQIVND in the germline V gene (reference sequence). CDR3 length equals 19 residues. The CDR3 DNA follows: TGTGCCAGTAGTATTGGTGGGGTCAGGGGGCTGCTCCGCAATCAGCCCCATTATTTT. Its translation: CASSIGGVRGLLRNQPHYF. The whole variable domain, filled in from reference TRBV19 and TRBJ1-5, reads DGGITQSPKYLFRKEGQNVTLSCEQNLNHDAMYWYRQDPGQGLRLIYYSQIVNDFQKGDIAEGYSVSREKKESFPLTVTSAQKNPTAFYLCASSIGGVRGLLRNQPHYFGDGTRLSIL.

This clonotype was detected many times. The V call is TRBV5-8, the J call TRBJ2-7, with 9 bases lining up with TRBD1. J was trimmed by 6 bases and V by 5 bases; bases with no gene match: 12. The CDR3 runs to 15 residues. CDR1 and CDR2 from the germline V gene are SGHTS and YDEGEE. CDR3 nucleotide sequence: TGTGCCAGCAGTGAACAGGGGGCGATTAACGGCGAGCAGTACTTC. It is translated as CASSEQGAINGEQYF.

In nucleotides, the CDR3 is TGTGCCAGCAGTTACGATAGGCGTATAGGAGGGAATTCACCCCTCCACTTT. Translated, it gives CASSYDRRIGGNSPLHF. This chain links TRBV6-9 with TRBJ1-6; no clear D gene. The CDR3 length is 17 residues. Looked up from germline, CDR1 is MNHGY and CDR2 is SVAAGI. V lost 3 bases and J 7 bases, leaving 19 bases between the germline ends.

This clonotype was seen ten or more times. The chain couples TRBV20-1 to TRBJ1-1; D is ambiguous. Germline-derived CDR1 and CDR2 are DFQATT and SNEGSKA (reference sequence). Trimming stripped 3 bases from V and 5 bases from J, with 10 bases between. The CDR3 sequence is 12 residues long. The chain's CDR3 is CSASSEETEAFF. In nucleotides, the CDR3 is TGCAGTGCTAGTTCAGAGGAGACTGAAGCTTTCTTT.

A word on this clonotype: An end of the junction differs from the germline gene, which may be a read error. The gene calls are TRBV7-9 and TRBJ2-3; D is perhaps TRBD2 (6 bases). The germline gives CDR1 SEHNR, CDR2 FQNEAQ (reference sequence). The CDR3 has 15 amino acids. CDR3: CASSADPGRRGTQYF. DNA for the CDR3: TGTGCTAGCAGCGCTGACCCAGGGAGGAGAGGTACGCAGTATTTT.

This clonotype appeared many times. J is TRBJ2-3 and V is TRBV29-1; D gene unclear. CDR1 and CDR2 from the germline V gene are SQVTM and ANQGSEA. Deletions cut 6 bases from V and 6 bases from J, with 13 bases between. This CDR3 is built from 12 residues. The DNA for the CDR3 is TGCAGCGTGGCGATCCCTCAGGATACGCAGTATTTT. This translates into CSVAIPQDTQYF.

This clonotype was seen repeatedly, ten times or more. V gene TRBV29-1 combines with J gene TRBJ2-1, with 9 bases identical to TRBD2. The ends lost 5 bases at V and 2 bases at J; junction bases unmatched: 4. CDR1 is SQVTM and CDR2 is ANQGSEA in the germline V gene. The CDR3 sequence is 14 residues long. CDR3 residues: CSVQAGGTYNEQFF. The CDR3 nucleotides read TGCAGCGTTCAAGCGGGAGGAACCTACAATGAGCAGTTCTTC.

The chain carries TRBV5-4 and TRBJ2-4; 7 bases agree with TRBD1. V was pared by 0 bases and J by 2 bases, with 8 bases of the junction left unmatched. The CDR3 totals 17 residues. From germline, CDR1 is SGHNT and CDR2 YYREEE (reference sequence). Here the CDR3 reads CASSLAEGGTPKNIQYF. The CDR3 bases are TGTGCCAGCAGCTTGGCCGAAGGGGGCACGCCCAAAAACATTCAGTACTTC. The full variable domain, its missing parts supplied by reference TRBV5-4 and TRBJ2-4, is ETGVTQSPTHLIKTRGQQVTLRCSSQSGHNTVSWYQQALGQGPQFIFQYYREEENGRGNFPPRFSGLQFPNYSSELNVNALELDDSALYLCASSLAEGGTPKNIQYFGAGTRLSVL.

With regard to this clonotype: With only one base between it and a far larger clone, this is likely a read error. CDR3 DNA sequence: TGTGCCAGCAGGTACGGAAACTTGAACACTGAAGCTTTCTTT. Residues: CASRYGNLNTEAFF. The genes are TRBV6-9 and TRBJ1-1; D remains ambiguous. V lost 6 bases, J lost 0 bases, and 11 bases lay in between. The CDR3 extends over 14 amino acids. Germline CDR1 is MNHGY and CDR2 is SVAAGI.

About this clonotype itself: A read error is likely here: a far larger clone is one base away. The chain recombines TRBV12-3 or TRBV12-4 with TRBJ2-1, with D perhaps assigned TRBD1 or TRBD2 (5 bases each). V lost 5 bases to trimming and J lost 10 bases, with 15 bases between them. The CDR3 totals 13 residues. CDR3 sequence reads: CASSISGTYEQFF. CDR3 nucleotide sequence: TGTGCCAGCAGTATCTCCGGGACCTACGAGCAGTTCTTC.

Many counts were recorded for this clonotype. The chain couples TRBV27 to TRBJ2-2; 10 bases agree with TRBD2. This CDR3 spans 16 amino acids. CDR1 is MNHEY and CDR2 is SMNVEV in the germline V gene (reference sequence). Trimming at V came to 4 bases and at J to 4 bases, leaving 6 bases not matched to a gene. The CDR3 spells CASSSLAGDRTGELFF. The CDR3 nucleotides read TGTGCCAGCAGTTCCCTAGCGGGAGATCGCACCGGGGAGCTGTTTTTT.

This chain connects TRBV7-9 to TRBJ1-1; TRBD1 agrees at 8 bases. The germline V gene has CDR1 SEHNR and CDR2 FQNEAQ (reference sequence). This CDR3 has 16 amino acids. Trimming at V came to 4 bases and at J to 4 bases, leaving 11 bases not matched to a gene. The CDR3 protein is CASSSVTGARGTEAFF. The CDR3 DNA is TGTGCCAGCAGCTCCGTGACAGGGGCGCGGGGCACTGAAGCTTTCTTT.

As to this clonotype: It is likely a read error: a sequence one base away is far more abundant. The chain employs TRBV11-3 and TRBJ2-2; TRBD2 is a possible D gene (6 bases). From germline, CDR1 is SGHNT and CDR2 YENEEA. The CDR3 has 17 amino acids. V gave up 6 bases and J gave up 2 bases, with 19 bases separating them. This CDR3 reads CASSNPRTTVNTGELFF. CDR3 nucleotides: TGTGCCAGCAGTAACCCGCGGACTACCGTAAACACCGGGGAGCTGTTTTTT. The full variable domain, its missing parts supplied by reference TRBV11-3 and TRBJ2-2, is EAGVVQSPRYKIIEKKQPVAFWCNPISGHNTLYWYLQNLGQGPELLIRYENEEAVDDSQLPKDRFSAERLKGVDSTLKIQPAELGDSAVYLCASSNPRTTVNTGELFFGEGSRLTVL.

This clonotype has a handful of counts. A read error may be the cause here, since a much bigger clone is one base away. CDR3 protein: CASSYRRLAGSHNEQFF. The DNA for the CDR3 is TGTGCCAGCAGTTACCGTAGACTAGCGGGGTCCCACAATGAGCAGTTCTTC. The V call is TRBV6-2 or TRBV6-3, the J call TRBJ2-1; 11 bases agree with TRBD2. The germline V gene encodes CDR1 MNHEY and CDR2 SVGEGT. The CDR3 spans 17 residues. V lost 2 bases, J lost 5 bases, and 8 bases stayed unmatched.

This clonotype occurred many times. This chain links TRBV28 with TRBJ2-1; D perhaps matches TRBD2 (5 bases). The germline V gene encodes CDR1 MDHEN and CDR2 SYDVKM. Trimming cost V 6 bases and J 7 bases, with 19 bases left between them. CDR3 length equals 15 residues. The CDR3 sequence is CASRPGFSFPNEQFF. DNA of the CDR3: TGTGCCAGCAGGCCGGGATTCAGTTTCCCTAATGAGCAGTTCTTC.

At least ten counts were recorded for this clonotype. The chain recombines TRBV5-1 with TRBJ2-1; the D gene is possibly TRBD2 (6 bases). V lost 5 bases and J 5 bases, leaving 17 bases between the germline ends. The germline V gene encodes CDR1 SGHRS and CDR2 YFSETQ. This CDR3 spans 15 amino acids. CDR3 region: CASSRTSGTHNEQFF. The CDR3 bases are TGCGCCAGCAGTAGGACCTCAGGGACTCACAATGAGCAGTTCTTC.

This CDR3 reads CASSLNTGYGYTF. Here the CDR3 DNA reads TGTGCCAGCAGTTTAAACACAGGGTATGGCTACACCTTC. The rearrangement joins TRBV28 to TRBJ1-2; a possible D gene is TRBD1 (6 bases). Trimming left V 2 bases short and J 5 bases short, with 9 bases between. This CDR3 is 13 amino acids long. The germline gives CDR1 MDHEN, CDR2 SYDVKM.

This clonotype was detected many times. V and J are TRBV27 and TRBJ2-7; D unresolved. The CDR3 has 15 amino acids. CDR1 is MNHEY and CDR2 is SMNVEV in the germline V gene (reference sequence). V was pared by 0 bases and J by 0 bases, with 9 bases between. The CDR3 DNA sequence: TGTGCCAGCAGTTTATCTCAGGTCAACTCCTACGAGCAGTACTTC. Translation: CASSLSQVNSYEQYF.

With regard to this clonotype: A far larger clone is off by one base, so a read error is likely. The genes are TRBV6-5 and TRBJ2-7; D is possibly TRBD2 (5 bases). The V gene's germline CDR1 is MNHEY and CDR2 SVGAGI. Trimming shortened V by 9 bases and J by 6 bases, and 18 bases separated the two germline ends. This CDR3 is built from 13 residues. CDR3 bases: TGTGCCAGAACCGGTGGGAGAGGCCTCGAGCAGTACTTC. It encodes CARTGGRGLEQYF.

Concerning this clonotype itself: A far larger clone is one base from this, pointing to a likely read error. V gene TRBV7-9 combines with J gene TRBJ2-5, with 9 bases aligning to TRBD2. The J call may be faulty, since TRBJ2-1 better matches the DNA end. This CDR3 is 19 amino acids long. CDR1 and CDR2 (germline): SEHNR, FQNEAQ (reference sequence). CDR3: CSSSGGGSGSLTPSVEQFF. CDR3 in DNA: TGTTCCAGCAGCGGAGGGGGTAGCGGGAGTCTTACCCCTTCGGTTGAGCAGTTCTTC.

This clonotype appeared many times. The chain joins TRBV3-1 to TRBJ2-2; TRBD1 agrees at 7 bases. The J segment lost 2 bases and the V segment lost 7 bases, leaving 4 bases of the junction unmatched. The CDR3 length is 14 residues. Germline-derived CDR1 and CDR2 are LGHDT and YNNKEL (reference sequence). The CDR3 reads CASTRQGNTGELFF. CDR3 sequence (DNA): TGTGCCAGCACGAGACAGGGTAACACCGGGGAGCTGTTTTTT.

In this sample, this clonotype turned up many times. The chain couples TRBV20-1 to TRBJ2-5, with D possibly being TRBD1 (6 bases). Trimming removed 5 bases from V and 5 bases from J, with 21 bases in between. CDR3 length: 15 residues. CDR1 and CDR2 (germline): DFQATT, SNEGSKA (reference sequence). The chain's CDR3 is CSADPGKGGFETQYF. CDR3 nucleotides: TGCAGTGCTGACCCAGGGAAAGGGGGTTTCGAGACCCAGTACTTC.

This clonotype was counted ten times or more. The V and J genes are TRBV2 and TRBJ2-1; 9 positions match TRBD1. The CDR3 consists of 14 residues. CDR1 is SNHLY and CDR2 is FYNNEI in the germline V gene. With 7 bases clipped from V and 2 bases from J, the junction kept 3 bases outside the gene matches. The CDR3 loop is CASKRDRAYNEQFF. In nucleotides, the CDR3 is TGTGCCAGCAAAAGGGACAGGGCCTACAATGAGCAGTTCTTC.

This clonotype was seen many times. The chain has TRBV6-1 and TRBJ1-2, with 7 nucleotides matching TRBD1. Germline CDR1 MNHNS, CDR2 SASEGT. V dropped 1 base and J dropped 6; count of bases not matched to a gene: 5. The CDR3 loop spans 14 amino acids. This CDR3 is CASSEVTGIDGYTF. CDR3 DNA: TGTGCCAGCAGTGAAGTGACAGGGATCGATGGCTACACCTTC.

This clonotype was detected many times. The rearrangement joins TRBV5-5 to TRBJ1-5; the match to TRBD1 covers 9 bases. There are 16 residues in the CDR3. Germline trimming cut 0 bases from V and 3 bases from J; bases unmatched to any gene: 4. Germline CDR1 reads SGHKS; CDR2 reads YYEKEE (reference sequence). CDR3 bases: TGTGCCAGCAGCTTGGGGACAGGGGCGATCAATCAGCCCCAGCATTTT. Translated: CASSLGTGAINQPQHF.

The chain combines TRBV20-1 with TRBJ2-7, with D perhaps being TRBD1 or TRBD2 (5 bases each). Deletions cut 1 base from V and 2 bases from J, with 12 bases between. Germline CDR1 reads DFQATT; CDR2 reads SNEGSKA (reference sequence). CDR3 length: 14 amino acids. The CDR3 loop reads CSARGTREPYEQYF. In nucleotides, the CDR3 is TGCAGTGCTAGAGGCACCAGGGAGCCCTACGAGCAGTACTTC.

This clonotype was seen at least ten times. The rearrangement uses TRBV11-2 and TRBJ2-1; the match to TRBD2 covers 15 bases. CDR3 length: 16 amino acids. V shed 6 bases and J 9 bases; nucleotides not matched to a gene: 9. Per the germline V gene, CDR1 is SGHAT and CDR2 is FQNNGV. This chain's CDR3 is CASRGTAGLAGGEQFF. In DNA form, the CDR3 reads TGTGCCAGCAGAGGGACAGCGGGACTAGCGGGAGGTGAGCAGTTCTTC.

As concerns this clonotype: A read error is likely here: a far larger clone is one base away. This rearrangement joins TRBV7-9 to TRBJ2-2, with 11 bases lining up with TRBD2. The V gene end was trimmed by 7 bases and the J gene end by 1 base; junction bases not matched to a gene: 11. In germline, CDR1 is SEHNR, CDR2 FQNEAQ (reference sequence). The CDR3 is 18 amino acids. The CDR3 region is CASISTSGRVRNTGELFF. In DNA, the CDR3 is TGTGCCAGCATCTCCACTAGCGGGAGAGTCCGGAACACCGGGGAGCTGTTTTTT. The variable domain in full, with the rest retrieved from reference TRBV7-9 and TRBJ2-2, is DTGVSQNPRHKITKRGQNVTFRCDPISEHNRLYWYRQTLGQGPEFLTYFQNEAQLEKSRLLSDRFSAERPKGSFSTLEIQRTEQGDSAMYLCASISTSGRVRNTGELFFGEGSRLTVL.